This T cell receptor beta chain originates from a study of cytotoxic CD8 clonotypes in ibrutinib-treated CLL. Study results and caveats: Age-matched healthy donor levels were exceeded by baseline clonality, which tracked circulating CD8+ T-cell counts.

The junction had 9 bases not matched to a gene; V was cut back by 5 bases and J by 2 bases. CDR1 MGHDK and CDR2 SYGVNS come from the germline V gene. The CDR3 has 16 residues. This clone was seen once. Its antigen is not known. TCRdb keeps only in-frame clones here, not all; method: immunoSEQ multiplex PCR. The table lists around 310,000 clones, about 80% of them singletons, with over 5% in the top ten. The sequencing here drew on PBMCs, taken before ibrutinib treatment. The gene calls are TRBV25-1 and TRBJ2-5; the match to TRBD2 covers 9 bases. The clonotype comes from a human donor with chronic lymphocytic leukemia. The CDR3 loop reads CASSIETSGLQETQYF. CDR3 DNA sequence: TGTGCCAGCAGTATTGAAACTAGCGGGCTACAAGAGACCCAGTACTTC. Combining the CDR3 with reference TRBV25-1 and TRBJ2-5 gives the whole variable domain EADIYQTPRYLVIGTGKKITLECSQTMGHDKMYWYQQDPGMELHLIHYSYGVNSTEKGDLSSESTVSRIRTEHFPLTLESARPSHTSQYLCASSIETSGLQETQYFGPGTRLLVL.